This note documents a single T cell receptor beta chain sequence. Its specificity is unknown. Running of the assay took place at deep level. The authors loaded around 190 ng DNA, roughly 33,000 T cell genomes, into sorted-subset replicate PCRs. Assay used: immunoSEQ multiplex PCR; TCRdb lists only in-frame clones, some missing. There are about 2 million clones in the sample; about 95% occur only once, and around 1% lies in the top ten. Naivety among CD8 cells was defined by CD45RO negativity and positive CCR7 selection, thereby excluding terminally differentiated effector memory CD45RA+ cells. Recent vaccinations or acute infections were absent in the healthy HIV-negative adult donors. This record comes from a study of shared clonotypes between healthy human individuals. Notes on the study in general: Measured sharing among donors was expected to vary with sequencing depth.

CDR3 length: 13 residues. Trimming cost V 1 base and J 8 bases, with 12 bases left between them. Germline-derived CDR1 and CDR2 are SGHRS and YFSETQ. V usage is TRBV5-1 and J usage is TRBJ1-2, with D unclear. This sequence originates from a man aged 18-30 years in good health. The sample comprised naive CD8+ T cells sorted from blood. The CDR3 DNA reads TGCGCCAGCAGCTTGCGTGAGGGCGGGGGCTACACCTTC. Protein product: CASSLREGGGYTF.